The 30 T cell receptor beta chains below were found in one sample sequenced in a study of metastatic and nonmetastatic thyroid tumors. Via MiXCR, TCRdb re-called the PCR reads. The data hold tens of thousands of clones, with around 21% observed a single time. All patients were treatment-naive before thyroid surgery. The sample consisted of blood. The receptor source for this set is a female donor with papillary thyroid cancer or a benign thyroid nodule (not recorded which). Some clones in this sample may be carry-over from other donors' samples.

This clone has a count of ten or more. This sequence joins TRBV29-1 and TRBJ2-3; D call uncertain. Per germline, CDR1 SQVTM and CDR2 ANQGSEA. Trimming stripped 4 bases from V and 5 bases from J, with 22 bases between. The CDR3 runs to 16 residues. The CDR3 loop is CSVVRFQAGRGDTQYF. The DNA of the CDR3 is TGCAGCGTTGTAAGGTTTCAGGCCGGACGTGGAGATACGCAGTATTTT.

A note on this clone: Relative to the germline gene, one junction end is altered; a read error may explain this. The identical CDR3 is also encoded by other nucleotide sequences in the sample. This chain links TRBV7-2 with TRBJ2-5, with TRBD2 matching over 8 bases. The length of the CDR3 is 15 residues. The germline CDR1 and CDR2 sequences are SGHTA and FQGNSA. CDR3 coding DNA: TGTGCCAGCAGCTCCTCACTAGCGGTTCGAGAGACCCAGTACTTT. This translates into CASSSSLAVRETQYF. Full variable domain (rest looked up from reference TRBV7-2 and TRBJ2-5): GAGVSQSPSNKVTEKGKDVELRCDPISGHTALYWYRQSLGQGLEFLIYFQGNSAPDKSGLPSDRFSAERTGGSVSTLTIQRTQQEDSAVYLCASSSSLAVRETQYFGPGTRLLVL.

The table lists this clone with a few counts. The chain recombines TRBV6-1 with TRBJ2-3; the D gene is possibly TRBD2 (6 bases). The CDR3 has 15 residues. Germline V lookup: CDR1 MNHNS, CDR2 SASEGT. Trimming pared 6 bases from V and 1 base from J, leaving 14 bases between. This CDR3 reads CASRAGLERTDTQYF. CDR3 coding DNA: TGTGCCAGCAGGGCGGGGTTAGAACGCACAGATACGCAGTATTTT.

The table lists this clone with many counts. The chain joins TRBV15 to TRBJ2-3; D may be TRBD1 (6 bases). Germline CDR1 reads LNHNV; CDR2 reads YYDKDF (reference sequence). V was shortened by 0 bases and J by 3 bases, with 10 bases between the two germline ends. The CDR3 is 15 residues long. CDR3 protein: CATSRDTGSTDTQYF. The CDR3 DNA reads as TGTGCCACCAGCAGAGATACAGGGAGTACAGATACGCAGTATTTT. Together with reference TRBV15 and TRBJ2-3, the CDR3 gives the full variable domain: DAMVIQNPRYQVTQFGKPVTLSCSQTLNHNVMYWYQQKSSQAPKLLFHYYDKDFNNEADTPDNFQSRRPNTSFCFLDIRSPGLGDTAMYLCATSRDTGSTDTQYFGPGTRLTVL.

This clone occurred many times. This rearrangement joins TRBV4-1 to TRBJ1-4, with D uncertain. V gave up 0 bases and J gave up 10 bases, with 9 bases separating them. CDR3 length equals 13 residues. The germline gives CDR1 MGHRA, CDR2 YSYEKL. CDR3 nucleotide sequence: TGCGCCAGCAGCCAAGAAAGGATGGGAAAACTGTTTTTT. This sequence encodes CASSQERMGKLFF.

The V call is TRBV20-1, the J call TRBJ2-7, with D maybe TRBD2 (6 bases). The CDR3 runs 12 residues. Germline values: CDR1 DFQATT, CDR2 SNEGSKA (reference sequence). Trimming removed 3 bases from V and 6 bases from J, with 12 bases in between. Here the CDR3 DNA reads TGCAGTGCTAGTTGGGTGGGGGGCGAGCAGTACTTC. It codes for CSASWVGGEQYF.

This clone showed up many times. CDR3 nucleotide sequence: TGTGCCAGCAGCTTATTCGGGACGCCCTACGAGCAGTACTTC. This codes for CASSLFGTPYEQYF. The chain employs TRBV7-9 and TRBJ2-7; D could derive from TRBD1 or TRBD2 (5 bases each). This CDR3 contains 14 residues. The V end was cut by 2 bases, the J end by 2 bases, with 10 bases between. Per the germline V gene, CDR1 is SEHNR and CDR2 is FQNEAQ (reference sequence).

This clone was counted many times. This chain connects TRBV11-2 to TRBJ1-1, with D perhaps matching TRBD1 (5 bases). CDR1 and CDR2 from the germline V gene are SGHAT and FQNNGV. The CDR3 runs to 12 residues. Between the trimmed V and J ends, which lost 11 bases and 2 bases, there was a span of 12 bases. CDR3 amino acids: CAGGDLNTEAFF. DNA for the CDR3: TGTGCCGGAGGGGATCTCAACACTGAAGCTTTCTTT.

By sample share, this clone is medium-sized. The rearrangement links TRBV6-2 or TRBV6-3 to TRBJ1-1; D may be TRBD1 (5 bases). Trimming shortened V by 2 bases and J by 1 base, and 11 bases separated the two germline ends. The CDR3 loop spans 15 amino acids. Germline V gives CDR1 MNHEY, CDR2 SVGEGT. CDR3 loop: CASSYLGTGNTEAFF. CDR3 DNA: TGTGCCAGCAGTTACCTTGGGACGGGGAACACTGAAGCTTTCTTT.

The table lists this clone with many counts. The chain recombines TRBV29-1 with TRBJ1-1; D is ambiguous. Germline CDR1 is SQVTM and CDR2 is ANQGSEA. The V and J ends lost 4 bases and 4 bases respectively, with 19 bases between them. The CDR3 sequence is 15 residues long. In DNA, the CDR3 is TGCAGCGTTGGGGGTCGGCCGGGTATAATCACTGAAGCTTTCTTT. This translates into CSVGGRPGIITEAFF.

The chain employs TRBV6-1 and TRBJ2-5; D is undetermined. This CDR3 is built from 14 residues. Germline loops: CDR1 MNHNS, CDR2 SASEGT. The V gene lost 2 bases and the J gene lost 2 bases, with 9 bases spanning the gap. CDR3 residues: CASSESFEQETQYF. The CDR3 nucleotides read TGTGCCAGCAGTGAAAGTTTTGAGCAAGAGACCCAGTACTTC.

The chain carries TRBV6-5 and TRBJ2-7; D is uncertain. This CDR3 contains 12 residues. Germline values: CDR1 MNHEY, CDR2 SVGAGI. Trimming removed 6 bases at V and 0 bases at J, with 6 bases between. The CDR3 loop reads CASSLLSYEQYF. The CDR3 nucleotides read TGTGCCAGCAGCTTACTCTCCTACGAGCAGTACTTC.

The genes are TRBV28 and TRBJ2-7, with TRBD1 matching 8 bases. CDR1 is MDHEN and CDR2 is SYDVKM in the germline V gene. With 5 bases clipped from V and 4 bases from J, the junction kept 13 bases outside the gene matches. The CDR3 totals 16 residues. CDR3 loop: CASSPGQGRDLYEQYF. In DNA, the CDR3 is TGTGCCAGCAGTCCCGGACAGGGAAGGGATTTGTACGAGCAGTACTTC.

This clone occurred many times. This sequence joins TRBV7-2 and TRBJ2-7; D might be TRBD1 (6 bases). V was trimmed by 2 bases and J by 4 bases, leaving 15 bases between them. CDR3 length: 15 residues. Per the germline V gene, CDR1 is SGHTA and CDR2 is FQGNSA. For the CDR3, the DNA is TGTGCCAGCAGCTTAATGGACAGCAGGCCATACGAGCAGTACTTC. Encoded protein: CASSLMDSRPYEQYF.

In its sample, this clone was seen many times. A much larger clonotype is one base distant, so this may be a read error. V and J are TRBV27 and TRBJ1-4; TRBD1 aligns across 9 bases. The V and J ends lost 4 bases and 10 bases, in that order; junction bases with no gene match: 13. Germline CDR1 MNHEY, CDR2 SMNVEV (reference sequence). The CDR3 extends over 16 amino acids. The CDR3 reads CASSSATTGGRRKLFF. DNA of the CDR3: TGTGCCAGCAGTTCCGCTACGACAGGGGGGCGACGAAAACTGTTTTTT.

This clone has a count of ten or more. V usage is TRBV11-2 and J usage is TRBJ2-7, with 7 nucleotides matching TRBD1. Trimming at V came to 5 bases and at J to 3 bases, leaving 7 bases not matched to a gene. The germline CDR1 and CDR2 sequences are SGHAT and FQNNGV. There are 14 residues in the CDR3. In nucleotides, the CDR3 is TGTGCCAGCAGCCCGACAGGGCTATTCTACGAGCAGTACTTC. Its protein product is CASSPTGLFYEQYF.

Regarding this clone: At one boundary the junction diverges from the germline segment, which might be a read error. The chain couples TRBV7-9 to TRBJ2-7; no clear D. From germline, CDR1 is SEHNR and CDR2 FQNEAQ (reference sequence). The CDR3 extends over 12 amino acids. The CDR3 sequence: CATEPWSYDQYF. CDR3 DNA sequence: TGTGCCACAGAACCATGGTCCTACGATCAGTACTTC.

This clone was seen more than once but under ten times. The chain has TRBV11-2 and TRBJ2-1, with D possibly TRBD1 on 5 matching bases. The CDR3 is 16 amino acids. CDR1 is SGHAT, CDR2 FQNNGV, per germline. Trimming shortened V by 4 bases and J by 5 bases, and 18 bases separated the two germline ends. CDR3 sequence (DNA): TGTGCCAGCAGCTCCTCAGGGAAAGGTGTCAACAATGAGCAGTTCTTC. Protein product: CASSSSGKGVNNEQFF.

This clone was observed many times. The chain joins TRBV20-1 to TRBJ2-7; the D gene is possibly TRBD2 (5 bases). Trimming removed 0 bases at V and 7 bases at J, with 10 bases between. CDR3 length: 12 amino acids. Germline CDR1 DFQATT, CDR2 SNEGSKA (reference sequence). The CDR3 DNA reads as TGCAGTGCTAGAGATCCCGGACTGGAGCAGTACTTC. This translates into CSARDPGLEQYF.

This clone occurred many times. The chain uses TRBV28 and TRBJ2-3; no clear D gene. V was pared by 5 bases and J by 0 bases, with 3 bases between. From germline, CDR1 is MDHEN and CDR2 SYDVKM. This CDR3 region has 12 residues. The CDR3 sequence: CASSASTDTQYF. For the CDR3, the DNA is TGTGCCAGCAGTGCTAGCACAGATACGCAGTATTTT.

This clone was seen at least ten times. A much larger clonotype is one base distant, so this may be a read error. The chain carries TRBV6-2 or TRBV6-3 and TRBJ2-1; D might be TRBD2 (6 bases). CDR3 length equals 12 residues. V was trimmed by 10 bases and J by 13 bases, leaving 20 bases between them. Germline V lookup: CDR1 MNHEY, CDR2 SVGEGT. The CDR3 nucleotides read TGTGCCACCTCGCGACTAGTCCGCGATCAGTTCTTC. It translates to CATSRLVRDQFF.

This clone has at least ten counts. This chain links TRBV20-1 with TRBJ2-7; 13 nucleotides align to TRBD2. There are 15 residues in the CDR3. The germline gives CDR1 DFQATT, CDR2 SNEGSKA (reference sequence). V trimming: 6 bases; J trimming: 4 bases; junction bases outside the gene matches: 9. In nucleotides, the CDR3 is TGCAGTGCCCTTACCGGGACTAGCGGGATTTACGAGCAGTACTTC. It yields the protein CSALTGTSGIYEQYF.

V gene TRBV7-2 combines with J gene TRBJ1-6; 7 bases agree with TRBD1. CDR3 size: 16 residues. With 0 bases clipped from V and 6 bases from J, the junction kept 5 bases outside the gene matches. The germline CDR1 and CDR2 sequences are SGHTA and FQGNSA. Here the CDR3 DNA reads TGTGCCAGCAGCTTAGCGGAGGGGGCGAGTAATTCACCCCTCCACTTT. It is translated as CASSLAEGASNSPLHF.

This clone appeared many times. The chain uses TRBV4-3 and TRBJ1-2; D perhaps matches TRBD1 (5 bases). The CDR3 contains 14 residues. Trimming shortened V by 5 bases and J by 4 bases, and 14 bases separated the two germline ends. Germline V gene data show CDR1 as LGHNA and CDR2 as YSLEER. In DNA form, the CDR3 reads TGCGCCAGCAGCTCACAAGGGGCGACCTATGGCTACACCTTC. It codes for CASSSQGATYGYTF.

The sample holds many counts of this clone. The V gene is TRBV6-1, the J gene TRBJ1-1; D is uncertain. V was clipped by 8 bases and J by 5 bases, with 18 bases between them. The CDR3 totals 14 residues. CDR1 is MNHNS, CDR2 SASEGT, per germline. CDR3 nucleotide sequence: TGTGCCAGCTGGCCCACCTTCCGTGGGACTGAAGCTTTCTTT. Its translation is CASWPTFRGTEAFF.

This rearrangement joins TRBV7-9 to TRBJ2-3; 10 nucleotides line up with TRBD1. Germline V gene data show CDR1 as SEHNR and CDR2 as FQNEAQ (reference sequence). The CDR3 is made up of 14 amino acids. Trimming removed 5 bases from V and 4 bases from J; junction bases left unmatched: 3. CDR3 in DNA: TGTGCCAGCAGCACCGGACAGGGGGCAGATACGCAGTATTTT. Translation gives CASSTGQGADTQYF.

The sample holds a few counts of this clone. It may be a read error: a sequence one base away is much more abundant. The chain recombines TRBV29-1 with TRBJ2-2; D may be TRBD2 (6 bases). CDR1 SQVTM and CDR2 ANQGSEA come from the germline V gene. The CDR3 is 12 residues long. The CDR3 reads CSAGQNTGGLFF. Here the CDR3 DNA reads TGCAGCGCCGGACAAAACACCGGGGGGCTGTTTTTT.

The chain employs TRBV11-2 and TRBJ2-1; 7 bases match TRBD2. V gave up 2 bases and J gave up 4 bases; unmatched junction bases: 11. CDR3 length: 17 amino acids. Per the germline V gene, CDR1 is SGHAT and CDR2 is FQNNGV. The chain's CDR3 is CASSLQGGSLFYNEQFF. The DNA of the CDR3 is TGTGCCAGCAGCTTACAGGGCGGGAGTCTGTTTTACAATGAGCAGTTCTTC.

With regard to this clone: A clone one base away is much larger, so this may be a read error. The rearrangement links TRBV6-2 or TRBV6-3 to TRBJ2-1; D unresolved. CDR1 and CDR2 (germline): MNHEY, SVGEGT. V gave up 6 bases and J gave up 0 bases, with 9 bases separating them. The CDR3 loop spans 14 amino acids. The CDR3 DNA reads as TGTGCCAGCAGCCTTGCCTCCTCCTACAATGAGCAGTTCTTC. Protein: CASSLASSYNEQFF.

This clone was seen repeatedly, ten times or more. The chain combines TRBV27 with TRBJ2-1; possibly TRBD1 or TRBD2 for D (5 bases each). Trimming stripped 2 bases from V and 12 bases from J, with 8 bases between. The CDR3 spans 11 residues. From germline, CDR1 is MNHEY and CDR2 SMNVEV (reference sequence). The chain's CDR3 is CASSLGDVQFF. CDR3 nucleotides: TGTGCCAGCAGTTTAGGGGACGTGCAGTTCTTC.